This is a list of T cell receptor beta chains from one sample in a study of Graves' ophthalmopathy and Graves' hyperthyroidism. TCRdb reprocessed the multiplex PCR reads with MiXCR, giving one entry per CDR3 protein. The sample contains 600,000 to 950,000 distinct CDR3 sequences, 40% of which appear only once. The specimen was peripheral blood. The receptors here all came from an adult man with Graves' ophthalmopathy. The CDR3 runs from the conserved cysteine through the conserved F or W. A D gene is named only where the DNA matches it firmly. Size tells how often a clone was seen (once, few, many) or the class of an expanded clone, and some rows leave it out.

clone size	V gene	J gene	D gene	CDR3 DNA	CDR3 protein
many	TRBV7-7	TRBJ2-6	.	TGTGCCGTCAAAGTGGTAGGGACCGGGGCCAACGTCCTGACTTTC	CAVKVVGTGANVLTF
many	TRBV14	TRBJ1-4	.	TGTGCCAGCAGCCAGCTCGTGGGTGCTAATGAAAAACTGTTTTTT	CASSQLVGANEKLFF
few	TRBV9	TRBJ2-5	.	TGTGCCAGCGGTAGGGACGGTCAAGAGACCCAGTACTTC	CASGRDGQETQYF
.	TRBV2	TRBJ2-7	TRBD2	TGTGCCAGCAGCCACGCCGGAGGGAGCGGGAGTTACGAGCAGTACTTC	CASSHAGGSGSYEQYF
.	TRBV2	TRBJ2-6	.	TGTGCCAGCAGTGCTAGGGGCGGTTTTTCTGGGGCCAACGTCCTGACTTTC	CASSARGGFSGANVLTF
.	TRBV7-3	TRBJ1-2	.	TGTGCCAGCAGCGCCGACGGGGTAAGGGACGGCTACACCTTC	CASSADGVRDGYTF
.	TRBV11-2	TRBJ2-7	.	TGTGCCAGCAGCTTGGGACCTTCGACCCGGGACAACTACGAGCAGTACTTC	CASSLGPSTRDNYEQYF
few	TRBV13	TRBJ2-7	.	TGTGCCAGCAGCTTGGGACATCCTCCTTACGAGCAGTACTTC	CASSLGHPPYEQYF
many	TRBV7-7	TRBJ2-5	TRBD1	TGTGCTAGCAGCTTAGGTGGGGGACAGGGCGAGACCCAGTACTTC	CASSLGGGQGETQYF
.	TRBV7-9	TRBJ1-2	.	TGTGCCAGCAGTTTACAGGGATTCTATGGCTACACCTTC	CASSLQGFYGYTF
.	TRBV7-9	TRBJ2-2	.	TGTGCCAGCAGCACAGAGACGGTTACCGGGGAGCTGTTTTTT	CASSTETVTGELFF
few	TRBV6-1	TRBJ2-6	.	TGTGCCAGCGGGATGCAGTCCTCTGGGGCCAACGTCCTGACTTTC	CASGMQSSGANVLTF
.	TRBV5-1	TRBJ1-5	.	TGCGCCAGCAGCTTGAAAGGGGCTCAGCCCCAGCATTTT	CASSLKGAQPQHF
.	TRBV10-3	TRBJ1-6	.	TGTGCCAGCAGTTACTCTCCCGACGAATCACCCCTCCACTTT	CASSYSPDESPLHF
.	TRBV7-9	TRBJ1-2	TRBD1	TGTGCCAGCAGTTACTCCCCGGGACAGGGTTTGGCTAACTATGGCTACACCTTC	CASSYSPGQGLANYGYTF
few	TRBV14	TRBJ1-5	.	TGTGCCAGCAGCCAAGTAACGGGGGGACATAATAGCAATCAGCCCCAGCATTTT	CASSQVTGGHNSNQPQHF
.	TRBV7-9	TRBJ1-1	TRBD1	TGTGCCAGCAGCTTCGGGGACAGGCCCGGGACTGAAGCTTTCTTT	CASSFGDRPGTEAFF
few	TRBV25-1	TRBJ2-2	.	TGTGCCAGTAGTATAGCTGCTGCGAACACCGGGGAGCTGTTTTTT	CASSIAAANTGELFF
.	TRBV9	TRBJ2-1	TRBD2	TGTGCCAGCAGCGTAGGGCTAGCGGGAGGGTCTCCCCGGCAGTTCTTC	CASSVGLAGGSPRQFF
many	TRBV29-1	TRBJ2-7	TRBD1	TGCAGTGTGGACAGGGACTACGAGCAGTACTTC	CSVDRDYEQYF
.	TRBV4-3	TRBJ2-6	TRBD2	TGCGCCAGCAGCCAAGATTCTGGGGGGGATGGGGCCAACGTCCTGACTTTC	CASSQDSGGDGANVLTF
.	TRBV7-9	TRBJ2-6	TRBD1	TGTGCCAGCAGCACCCAGACAGGGGCCTCTGGGGCCAACGTCCTGACTTTC	CASSTQTGASGANVLTF
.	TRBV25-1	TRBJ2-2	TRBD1	TGTGCCAGCAGTGGGGGACAGGGATACACCGGGGAGCTGTTTTTT	CASSGGQGYTGELFF
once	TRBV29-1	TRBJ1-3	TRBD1	TGCAGCGTGGGGGACAGGGGCTCTGGAAACACCATATATTTT	CSVGDRGSGNTIYF
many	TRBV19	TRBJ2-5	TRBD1	TGTGCCAGTAGTAAGGGACAGAGCTACCAAGAGACCCAGTACTTC	CASSKGQSYQETQYF
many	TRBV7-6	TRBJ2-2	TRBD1	TGTGCCAGCAGCAAGGGACAGGGTGGCACCGGGGAGCTGTTTTTT	CASSKGQGGTGELFF
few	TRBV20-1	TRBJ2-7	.	TGCAGTGCTTCTCCCGAGGGCCACGAGCAGTACTTC	CSASPEGHEQYF
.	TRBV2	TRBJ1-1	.	TGTGCCAGCAGGGGGGGAGGGTCAAACCTCATGAACACTGAAGCTTTCTTT	CASRGGGSNLMNTEAFF
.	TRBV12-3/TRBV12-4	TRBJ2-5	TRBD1	TGTGCCAGCAGTTTCCGTTCCAGGGGGGAGACCCAGTACTTC	CASSFRSRGETQYF
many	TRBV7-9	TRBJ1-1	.	TGTGCCAGCAGCGCGACAGAGAACACTGAAGCTTTCTTT	CASSATENTEAFF
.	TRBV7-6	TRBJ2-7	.	TGTGCCAGCAGCCGACTATCCAATACCCCCTTCTACGAGCAGTACTTC	CASSRLSNTPFYEQYF
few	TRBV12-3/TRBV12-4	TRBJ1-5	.	TGTGCCAGCAGTTCCCCCGGCTATAGCAATCAGCCCCAGCATTTT	CASSSPGYSNQPQHF
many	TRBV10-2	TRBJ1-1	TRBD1	TGCGCCAGCAGTGCAAGAAGGACAGGGTCCAGGGGCACTGAAGCTTTCTTT	CASSARRTGSRGTEAFF
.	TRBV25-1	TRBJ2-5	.	TGTGCCTGCAGTGCTTGGGGGGCCCAGACCCAGTACTTC	CACSAWGAQTQYF
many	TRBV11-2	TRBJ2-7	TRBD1	TGTGCCAGCAACGCAGGGGGAAATGAGCAGTACTTC	CASNAGGNEQYF
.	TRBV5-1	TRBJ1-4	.	TGCGCCGGCAGCTCGGACAGAAATAATGAAAAACTGTTTTTT	CAGSSDRNNEKLFF
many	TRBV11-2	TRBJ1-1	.	TGTGCCAGCAGCTCCAGGGGAGGGTCCACTGAAGCTTTCTTT	CASSSRGGSTEAFF
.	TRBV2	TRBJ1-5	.	TGTGCCAGCCAAGAAGGAGAATATAGCAATCAGCCCCAGCATTTT	CASQEGEYSNQPQHF
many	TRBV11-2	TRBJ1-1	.	TGTGCCAGCAGAGATGAAGGGGGGGTGGACACTGAAGCTTTCTTT	CASRDEGGVDTEAFF
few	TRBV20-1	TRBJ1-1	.	TGCAGTGCTAGAGATACAGCCGTGAACACTGAAGCTTTCTTT	CSARDTAVNTEAFF
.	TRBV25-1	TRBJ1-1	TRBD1	TGTGCCAGCAGTGATAGTGCCGGGACAGCGCTCTGGGGCATGAACACTGAAGCTTTCTTT	CASSDSAGTALWGMNTEAFF
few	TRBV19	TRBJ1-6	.	TGTGCCAGTAGTATCAGGACGGCAAGGTCACCCCTCCACTTT	CASSIRTARSPLHF
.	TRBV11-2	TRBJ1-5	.	TGTGCCAGCAGAGATCCCGACCCCTCAACCCAGCATTTT	CASRDPDPSTQHF
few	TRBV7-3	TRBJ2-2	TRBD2	TGTGCCAGCAGCCCCTGGCGGGAGTTGGGCGGGGAGCTGTTTTTT	CASSPWRELGGELFF
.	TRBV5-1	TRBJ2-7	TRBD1	TGCGCCAGCAGCCCGGGACAGGAGGTAGGGACTGCCGAGCAGTACTTC	CASSPGQEVGTAEQYF
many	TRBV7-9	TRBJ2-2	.	TGTGCCAGCGGGCCAAACGTGGGGGAGCTGTTTTTT	CASGPNVGELFF
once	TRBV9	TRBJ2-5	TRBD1	TGTGCCAGCAGATCCCCCCCGGGACAGCAAGAGACCCAGTACTTC	CASRSPPGQQETQYF
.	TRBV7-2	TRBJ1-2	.	TGTGCCAGCAGCTTAGGGCGGGGCCTATCCCCGGAGGGCTACACCTTC	CASSLGRGLSPEGYTF
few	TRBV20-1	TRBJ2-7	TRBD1	TGCAGTGCTCCGGACAGGGCGTCGGGCTACGAGCAGTACTTC	CSAPDRASGYEQYF
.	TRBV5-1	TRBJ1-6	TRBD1	TGCGCCAGCAGCTTTACAGGGGGCGACGGACCCCTCCACTTT	CASSFTGGDGPLHF
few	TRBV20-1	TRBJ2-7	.	TGCAGTGCGAGCCAGGGCCCGAGACACTACGAGCAGTACTTC	CSASQGPRHYEQYF
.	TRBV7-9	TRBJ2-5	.	TGTGCCAGCGACCCCTTTGGGGGGAGGGAGACCCAGTACTTC	CASDPFGGRETQYF
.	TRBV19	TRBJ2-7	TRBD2	TGTGCCAGTAGTATAGATCACGGTAGCGGGAGTTCCGAGCAGTACTTC	CASSIDHGSGSSEQYF